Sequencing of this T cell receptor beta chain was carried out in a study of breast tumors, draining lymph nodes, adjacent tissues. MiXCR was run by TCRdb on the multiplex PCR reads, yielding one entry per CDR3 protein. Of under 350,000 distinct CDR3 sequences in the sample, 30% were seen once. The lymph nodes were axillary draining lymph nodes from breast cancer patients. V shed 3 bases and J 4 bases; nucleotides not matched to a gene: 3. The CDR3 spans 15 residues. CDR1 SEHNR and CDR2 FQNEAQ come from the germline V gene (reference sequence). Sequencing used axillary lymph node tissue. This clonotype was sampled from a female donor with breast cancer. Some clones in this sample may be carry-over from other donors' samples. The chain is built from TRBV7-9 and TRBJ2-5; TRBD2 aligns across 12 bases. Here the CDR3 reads CASSFGGLAGETQYF. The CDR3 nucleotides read TGTGCCAGCAGCTTTGGGGGACTAGCGGGAGAGACCCAGTACTTC.